Below are 20 T cell receptor beta chains sequenced from a single sample in a study of early T cells in non-severe SARS-CoV-2 infection. One entry per CDR3 protein results from TCRdb running MiXCR on the 5' RACE reads. Here the sample spans 40,000 to 65,000 distinct CDR3 sequences, 8% being singletons. Specimen: whole blood. These receptors were collected from an adult who was a healthcare worker with PCR-confirmed SARS-CoV-2 infection or an uninfected control (not recorded which).

V usage is TRBV11-2 and J usage is TRBJ2-7; 9 bases line up with TRBD1. The CDR3 sequence is 15 residues long. The V gene's germline CDR1 is SGHAT and CDR2 FQNNGV. Unmatched junction bases numbered 8, after V lost 3 bases and J lost 5 bases. The CDR3 coding sequence is TGTGCCAGCAGCTTCCCCGGGACAGGGTCCCACGAGCAGTACTTC. Its protein is CASSFPGTGSHEQYF. The variable domain in full, with the rest retrieved from reference TRBV11-2 and TRBJ2-7, is EAGVAQSPRYKIIEKRQSVAFWCNPISGHATLYWYQQILGQGPKLLIQFQNNGVVDDSQLPKDRFSAERLKGVDSTLKIQPAKLEDSAVYLCASSFPGTGSHEQYFGPGTRLTVT.

This clonotype was recorded many times. The chain couples TRBV20-1 to TRBJ2-2; 8 nucleotides agree with TRBD1. CDR1 and CDR2 (germline): DFQATT, SNEGSKA (reference sequence). The CDR3 sequence is 14 residues long. J was trimmed by 7 bases and V by 4 bases; bases with no gene match: 8. For the CDR3, the DNA is TGCAGTGCTATTGGCCAGGGGGCGGTCGGGGAGCTGTTTTTT. It yields the protein CSAIGQGAVGELFF.

This clonotype has a handful of counts. The CDR3 DNA reads as TGCAGCGCTATCTTTGGGGGCACTGAAGCTTTCTTT. It codes for CSAIFGGTEAFF. The chain combines TRBV29-1 with TRBJ1-1; TRBD1 might be the D (5 bases). The V gene's germline CDR1 is SQVTM and CDR2 ANQGSEA. The CDR3 extends over 12 amino acids. Trimming cost V 7 bases and J 4 bases, with 13 bases left between them.

CDR3 loop: CASSHYREVFTEAFF. The CDR3, as DNA: TGTGCCAGCAGCCACTATAGGGAGGTCTTCACTGAAGCTTTCTTT. The chain carries TRBV4-2 and TRBJ1-1; D not certain. Germline V gives CDR1 LGHNA, CDR2 YNFKEQ. The ends were cut back, 3 bases at V and 4 bases at J, with 15 bases in the middle. The CDR3 sequence is 15 residues long.

The V and J genes are TRBV5-1 and TRBJ1-1, with a weak D call TRBD1 (5 bases). CDR1 is SGHRS and CDR2 is YFSETQ in the germline V gene. V was trimmed by 0 bases and J by 0 bases, leaving 9 bases between them. The CDR3 has 15 residues. The CDR3 spells CASSLGQPMNTEAFF. The CDR3 region has the DNA TGCGCCAGCAGCTTGGGACAGCCGATGAACACTGAAGCTTTCTTT.

This clonotype was counted a few times. This sequence joins TRBV19 and TRBJ2-3, with no clear D. The CDR3 covers 11 residues. The germline CDR1 and CDR2 sequences are LNHDA and SQIVND (reference sequence). V was trimmed by 6 bases and J by 5 bases, leaving 6 bases between them. The CDR3 DNA follows: TGTGCCAGTAGCGAGAAAGATACGCAGTATTTT. Translation: CASSEKDTQYF.

This clonotype was seen at least ten times. This chain links TRBV7-8 with TRBJ1-1; 9 nucleotides match TRBD1. The germline V gene encodes CDR1 SGHVS and CDR2 FQNEAQ. CDR3 length: 15 amino acids. J gave up 4 bases and V 4 bases, and 7 bases lay outside the gene matches. CDR3 sequence: CASSSSDRGGTEAFF. DNA of the CDR3: TGTGCCAGCAGCTCCAGCGACAGGGGGGGCACTGAAGCTTTCTTT.

The chain is built from TRBV6-5 and TRBJ1-4; no firm D call. CDR3 length equals 15 residues. The germline V and J ends were trimmed by 0 bases and 6 bases, with 11 bases remaining between them. The V gene's germline CDR1 is MNHEY and CDR2 SVGAGI. As DNA, the CDR3 is TGTGCCAGCAGTTACTCCTACAGTAATTATGAAAAACTGTTTTTT. This translates into CASSYSYSNYEKLFF.

Many counts were recorded for this clonotype. The chain uses TRBV19 and TRBJ2-2; 8 nucleotides match TRBD1. V was pared by 7 bases and J by 4 bases, with 8 bases of the junction left unmatched. CDR1 is LNHDA, CDR2 SQIVND, per germline (reference sequence). The CDR3 covers 15 residues. The CDR3 DNA reads TGTGCCAGTACCCCCCAGGGGGCGAGCACCGGGGAGCTGTTTTTT. It yields the protein CASTPQGASTGELFF. The variable domain in full, with the rest retrieved from reference TRBV19 and TRBJ2-2, is DGGITQSPKYLFRKEGQNVTLSCEQNLNHDAMYWYRQDPGQGLRLIYYSQIVNDFQKGDIAEGYSVSREKKESFPLTVTSAQKNPTAFYLCASTPQGASTGELFFGEGSRLTVL.

The table lists this clonotype with a few counts. V is TRBV7-2 and J is TRBJ2-2, with 8 nucleotides matching TRBD2. This CDR3 contains 19 residues. Unmatched junction bases numbered 12, after V lost 1 base and J lost 2 bases. Germline lookup yields CDR1 SGHTA and CDR2 FQGNSA. In DNA form, the CDR3 reads TGTGCCAGCAGCTTAGTCTCTAGCGGGTCACGGTTAAACACCGGGGAGCTGTTTTTT. Protein product: CASSLVSSGSRLNTGELFF.

This rearrangement joins TRBV11-1 to TRBJ2-7; D not certain. The germline V gene has CDR1 SGHAT and CDR2 FQDESV (reference sequence). This CDR3 has 13 residues. The V and J ends lost 5 bases and 2 bases respectively, with 10 bases between them. The DNA for the CDR3 is TGTGCCAGCAGCCGGACCGCGACCTACGAGCAGTACTTC. Protein product: CASSRTATYEQYF.

The chain couples TRBV28 to TRBJ1-1; 10 bases agree with TRBD1. Germline V gene data show CDR1 as MDHEN and CDR2 as SYDVKM. This CDR3 contains 14 residues. The trim removed 2 bases at V and 5 bases at J, leaving 2 bases unmatched. CDR3 nucleotides: TGTGCCAGCAGTTTAGACAGGGGGCAAACTGAAGCTTTCTTT. Amino acids: CASSLDRGQTEAFF.

Of note for this clonotype: This could be a read error, since a much larger clone is one nucleotide away. The chain is built from TRBV5-8 and TRBJ2-1, with unresolved D. Per germline, CDR1 SGHTS and CDR2 YDEGEE. The CDR3 runs 11 residues. Trimming took off 4 bases at V and 8 bases at J, with 7 bases between the two ends. The CDR3 DNA reads as TGTGCCAGCAGCGCATTCTATGAGCAGTTCTTC. Amino acid sequence: CASSAFYEQFF.

The chain links TRBV12-3 or TRBV12-4 to TRBJ2-1, with D possibly matching TRBD2 (6 bases). CDR3 length: 13 residues. Trimming pared 3 bases from V and 8 bases from J, leaving 11 bases between. CDR3 sequence: CASSFRREDEQFF. CDR3 bases: TGTGCCAGCAGTTTTCGCAGGGAGGATGAGCAGTTCTTC.

This clonotype was found many times. The chain combines TRBV29-1 with TRBJ1-2; the D gene is possibly TRBD1 (6 bases). The CDR3 totals 13 residues. The V end was cut by 0 bases, the J end by 8 bases, with 13 bases between. The V gene's germline CDR1 is SQVTM and CDR2 ANQGSEA. Here the CDR3 reads CSVEDLGRGGYTF. DNA for the CDR3: TGCAGCGTTGAAGACCTGGGCAGGGGAGGCTACACCTTC. Supplemented by reference TRBV29-1 and TRBJ1-2, the full variable domain reads SAVISQKPSRDICQRGTSLTIQCQVDSQVTMMFWYRQQPGQSLTLIATANQGSEATYESGFVIDKFPISRPNLTFSTLTVSNMSPEDSSIYLCSVEDLGRGGYTFGSGTRLTVV.

This chain uses TRBV9 with TRBJ2-3, with D possibly matching TRBD2 (6 bases). Trimming left V 0 bases short and J 4 bases short, with 12 bases between. CDR1 is SGDLS and CDR2 is YYNGEE in the germline V gene. This CDR3 is built from 15 residues. The CDR3 protein is CASSVDGGSPDTQYF. DNA for the CDR3: TGTGCCAGCAGCGTAGATGGAGGGAGCCCAGATACGCAGTATTTT.

This clonotype has just a few counts. For the CDR3, the DNA is TGTGCCAGCAGCTCGCGGGCCACCGGGGAGCTGTTTTTT. This codes for CASSSRATGELFF. The chain employs TRBV7-3 and TRBJ2-2; TRBD2 might be the D (5 bases). The CDR3 extends over 13 amino acids. V shed 4 bases and J shed 4 bases, with 7 bases lying between them. Germline V gene lookup returns CDR1 SGHTA and CDR2 FQGTGA. The full variable domain, in which reference TRBV7-3 and TRBJ2-2 provide the parts outside the CDR3, is GAGVSQTPSNKVTEKGKYVELRCDPISGHTALYWYRQSLGQGPEFLIYFQGTGAADDSGLPNDRFFAVRPEGSVSTLKIQRTERGDSAVYLCASSSRATGELFFGEGSRLTVL.

This clonotype has a handful of counts. In nucleotides, the CDR3 is TGTGCCAGCAGCTTGGATCCCGGGATTCTCCTCCCCAATGAGCAGTTCTTC. Protein sequence: CASSLDPGILLPNEQFF. The chain is built from TRBV5-4 and TRBJ2-1, with TRBD2 as a possible D gene (5 bases). V lost 0 bases and J lost 6, with 19 bases in between. This CDR3 is built from 17 residues. CDR1 is SGHNT, CDR2 YYREEE, per germline (reference sequence).

The chain links TRBV11-2 to TRBJ2-7, with 10 bases lining up with TRBD1. The CDR3 contains 18 residues. Germline CDR1 is SGHAT and CDR2 is FQNNGV. J lost 5 bases, V lost 3 bases, and 16 bases had no gene match. CDR3 region: CASSLEALLRDRGHEQYF. CDR3 DNA sequence: TGTGCCAGCAGCTTGGAAGCCCTCCTCCGGGACAGGGGTCACGAGCAGTACTTC.

CDR3 in amino acids: CASSSPGQGTGTEAFF. The CDR3 DNA reads TGTGCCAGCAGCTCCCCGGGACAGGGAACGGGCACTGAAGCTTTCTTT. This chain links TRBV11-3 with TRBJ1-1, with 9 nucleotides matching TRBD1. The CDR3 has 16 amino acids. Germline values: CDR1 SGHNT, CDR2 YENEEA. Germline trimming cut 4 bases from V and 4 bases from J; bases unmatched to any gene: 10.